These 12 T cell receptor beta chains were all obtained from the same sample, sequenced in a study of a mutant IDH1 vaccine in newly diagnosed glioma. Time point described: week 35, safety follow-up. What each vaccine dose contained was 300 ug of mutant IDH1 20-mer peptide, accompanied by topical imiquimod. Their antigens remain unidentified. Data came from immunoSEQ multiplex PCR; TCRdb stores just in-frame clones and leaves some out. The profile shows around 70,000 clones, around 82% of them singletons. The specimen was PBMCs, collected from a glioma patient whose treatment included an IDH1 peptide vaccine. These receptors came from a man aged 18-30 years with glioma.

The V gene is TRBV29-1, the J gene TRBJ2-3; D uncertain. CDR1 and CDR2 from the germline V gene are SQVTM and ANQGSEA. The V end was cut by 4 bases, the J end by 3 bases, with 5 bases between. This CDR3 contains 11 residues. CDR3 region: CSVARTDTQYF. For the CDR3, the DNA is TGCAGCGTTGCTCGGACAGATACGCAGTATTTT.

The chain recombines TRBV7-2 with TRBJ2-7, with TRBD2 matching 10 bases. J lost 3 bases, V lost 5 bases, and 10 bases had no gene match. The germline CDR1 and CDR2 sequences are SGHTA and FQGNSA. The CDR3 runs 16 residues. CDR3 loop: CASSPRAGGPLYEQYF. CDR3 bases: TGTGCCAGCAGCCCCCGAGCGGGAGGGCCCCTCTACGAGCAGTACTTC.

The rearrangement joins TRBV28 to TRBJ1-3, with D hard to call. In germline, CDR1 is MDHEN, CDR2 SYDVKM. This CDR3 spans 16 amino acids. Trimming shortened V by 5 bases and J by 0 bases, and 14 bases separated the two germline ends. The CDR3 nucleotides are TGTGCCAGCAGTCCCCCGTGGACCTCCTCTGGAAACACCATATATTTT. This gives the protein CASSPPWTSSGNTIYF.

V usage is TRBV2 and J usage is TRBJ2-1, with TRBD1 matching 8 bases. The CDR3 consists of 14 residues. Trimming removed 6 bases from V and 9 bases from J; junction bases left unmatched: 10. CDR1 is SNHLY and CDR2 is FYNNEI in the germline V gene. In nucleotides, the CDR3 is TGTGCCAGCAGCGCTATCTACAGGGGGAGTGAGCAGTTCTTC. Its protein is CASSAIYRGSEQFF.

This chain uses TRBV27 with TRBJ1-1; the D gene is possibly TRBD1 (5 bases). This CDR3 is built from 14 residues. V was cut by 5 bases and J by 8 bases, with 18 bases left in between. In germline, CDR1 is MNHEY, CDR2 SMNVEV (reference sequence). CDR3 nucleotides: TGTGCCAGCAGTCCGCATTTGACAGTCGCGGAAGCTTTCTTT. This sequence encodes CASSPHLTVAEAFF.

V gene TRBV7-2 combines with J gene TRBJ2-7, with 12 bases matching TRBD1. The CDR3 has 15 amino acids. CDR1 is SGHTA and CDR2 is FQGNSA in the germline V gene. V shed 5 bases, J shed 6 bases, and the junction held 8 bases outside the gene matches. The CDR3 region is CASSLEGTGGREQYF. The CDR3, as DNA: TGTGCCAGCAGCCTTGAAGGGACAGGGGGCCGCGAGCAGTACTTC.

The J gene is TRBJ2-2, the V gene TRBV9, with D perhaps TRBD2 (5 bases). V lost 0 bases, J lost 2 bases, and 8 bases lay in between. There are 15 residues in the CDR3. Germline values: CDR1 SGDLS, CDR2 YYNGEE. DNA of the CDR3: TGTGCCAGCAGCGTAGAGGGAGTAAACACCGGGGAGCTGTTTTTT. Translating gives CASSVEGVNTGELFF.

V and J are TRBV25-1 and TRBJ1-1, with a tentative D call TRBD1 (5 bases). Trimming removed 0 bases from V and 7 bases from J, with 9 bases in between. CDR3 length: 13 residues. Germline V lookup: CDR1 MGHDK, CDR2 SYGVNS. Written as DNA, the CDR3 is TGTGCCAGCAGTGAATATGTGACAGATGAAGCTTTCTTT. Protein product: CASSEYVTDEAFF.

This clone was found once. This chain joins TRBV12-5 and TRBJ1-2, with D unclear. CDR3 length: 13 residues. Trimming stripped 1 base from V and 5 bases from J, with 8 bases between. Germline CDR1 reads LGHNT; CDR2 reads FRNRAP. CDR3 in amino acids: CASGLGRHYGYTF. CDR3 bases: TGTGCTAGTGGTTTGGGACGACATTATGGCTACACCTTC.

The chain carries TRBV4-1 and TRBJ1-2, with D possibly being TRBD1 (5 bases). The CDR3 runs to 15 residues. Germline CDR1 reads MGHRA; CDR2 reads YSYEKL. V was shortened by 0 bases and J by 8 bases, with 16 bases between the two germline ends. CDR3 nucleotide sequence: TGCGCCAGCAGCCAAGAGCAGGGCCCCCCGGGCGGCTACACCTTC. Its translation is CASSQEQGPPGGYTF.

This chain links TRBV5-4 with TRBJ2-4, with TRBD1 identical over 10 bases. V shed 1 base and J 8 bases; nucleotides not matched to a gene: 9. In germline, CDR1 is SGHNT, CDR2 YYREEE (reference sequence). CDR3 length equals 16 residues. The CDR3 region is CASSLYRDRGTDIQYF. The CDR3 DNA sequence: TGTGCCAGCAGCTTGTATCGGGACAGGGGAACGGACATTCAGTACTTC.

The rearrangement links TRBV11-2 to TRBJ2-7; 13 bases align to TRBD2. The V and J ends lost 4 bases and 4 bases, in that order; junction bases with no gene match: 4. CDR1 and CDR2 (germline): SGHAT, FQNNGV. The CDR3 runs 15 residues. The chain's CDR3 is CASSWTSGRMYEQYF. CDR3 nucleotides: TGTGCCAGCAGCTGGACTAGCGGGAGAATGTACGAGCAGTACTTC.